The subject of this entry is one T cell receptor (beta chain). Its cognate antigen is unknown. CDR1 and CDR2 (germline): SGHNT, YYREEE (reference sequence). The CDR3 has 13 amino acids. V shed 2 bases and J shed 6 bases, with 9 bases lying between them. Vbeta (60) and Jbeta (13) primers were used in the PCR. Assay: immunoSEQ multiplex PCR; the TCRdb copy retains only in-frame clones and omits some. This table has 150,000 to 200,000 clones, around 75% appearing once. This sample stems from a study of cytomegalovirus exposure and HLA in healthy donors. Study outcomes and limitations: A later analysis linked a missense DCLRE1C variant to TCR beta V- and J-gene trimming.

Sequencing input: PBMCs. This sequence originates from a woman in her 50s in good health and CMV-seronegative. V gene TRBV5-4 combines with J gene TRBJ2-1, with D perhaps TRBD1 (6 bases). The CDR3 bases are TGTGCCAGCAGCTTTACAGGGTTCAATGAGCAGTTCTTC. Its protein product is CASSFTGFNEQFF. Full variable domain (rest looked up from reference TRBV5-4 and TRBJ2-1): ETGVTQSPTHLIKTRGQQVTLRCSSQSGHNTVSWYQQALGQGPQFIFQYYREEENGRGNFPPRFSGLQFPNYSSELNVNALELDDSALYLCASSFTGFNEQFFGPGTRLTVL.